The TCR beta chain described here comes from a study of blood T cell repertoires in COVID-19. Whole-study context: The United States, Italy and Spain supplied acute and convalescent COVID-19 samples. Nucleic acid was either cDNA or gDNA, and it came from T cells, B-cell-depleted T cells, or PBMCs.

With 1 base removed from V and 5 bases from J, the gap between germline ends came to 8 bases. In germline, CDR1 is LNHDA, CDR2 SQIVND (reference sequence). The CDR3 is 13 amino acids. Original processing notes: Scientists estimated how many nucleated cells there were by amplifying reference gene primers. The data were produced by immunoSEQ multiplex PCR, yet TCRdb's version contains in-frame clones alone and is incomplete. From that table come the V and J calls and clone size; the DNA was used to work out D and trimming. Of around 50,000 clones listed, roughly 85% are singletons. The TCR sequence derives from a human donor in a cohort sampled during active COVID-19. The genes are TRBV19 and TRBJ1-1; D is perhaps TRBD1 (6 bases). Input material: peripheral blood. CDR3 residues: CASSIARGTEAFF. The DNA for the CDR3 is TGTGCCAGTAGTATAGCTAGGGGGACTGAAGCTTTCTTT.